The clone carrying this T cell receptor (beta chain) was seen repeatedly, ten times or more. Its antigen remains unknown. This sample is drawn from a study of regulatory T cells in long-lasting Graves disease. The study's findings and limits: Only a small sample size was used, which may have cut accuracy. Persistent patients shared some 2,500 public clonotypes among themselves. Newly diagnosed patients shared fewer, at some 900.

V was pared by 1 base and J by 11 bases, with 11 bases of the junction left unmatched. The CDR3 is made up of 15 amino acids. The germline V gene encodes CDR1 KGHSH and CDR2 LQKENI. Investigators prepared the TCR beta libraries by applying iRepertoire HTBI primers and Arm-PCR of CDR3 regions. MiXCR, applied by TCRdb to the multiplex PCR reads, yields one record per CDR3 protein. The data show 320,000 or so distinct CDR3 sequences, with 15% to 20% seen just once and about 36% held by the top ten. Time point given: newly diagnosed GD, antithyroid drugs for less than 3 months. After RNA was extracted from PBMCs, the TCR library was made from it. A roughly 10-milliliter sample of peripheral blood was drawn into EDTA tubes.

The sample in question was peripheral blood mononuclear cells (PBMCs), obtained at new diagnosis, from a patient treated with antithyroid drugs. The chain employs TRBV18 and TRBJ1-5, with TRBD1 identical over 7 bases. This TCR derives from a female donor with Graves disease. The CDR3 coding sequence is TGTGCCAGCTCACCACTTGAGGGAGGGGGCAGGTCCCAGCATTTT. Translated, it gives CASSPLEGGGRSQHF.